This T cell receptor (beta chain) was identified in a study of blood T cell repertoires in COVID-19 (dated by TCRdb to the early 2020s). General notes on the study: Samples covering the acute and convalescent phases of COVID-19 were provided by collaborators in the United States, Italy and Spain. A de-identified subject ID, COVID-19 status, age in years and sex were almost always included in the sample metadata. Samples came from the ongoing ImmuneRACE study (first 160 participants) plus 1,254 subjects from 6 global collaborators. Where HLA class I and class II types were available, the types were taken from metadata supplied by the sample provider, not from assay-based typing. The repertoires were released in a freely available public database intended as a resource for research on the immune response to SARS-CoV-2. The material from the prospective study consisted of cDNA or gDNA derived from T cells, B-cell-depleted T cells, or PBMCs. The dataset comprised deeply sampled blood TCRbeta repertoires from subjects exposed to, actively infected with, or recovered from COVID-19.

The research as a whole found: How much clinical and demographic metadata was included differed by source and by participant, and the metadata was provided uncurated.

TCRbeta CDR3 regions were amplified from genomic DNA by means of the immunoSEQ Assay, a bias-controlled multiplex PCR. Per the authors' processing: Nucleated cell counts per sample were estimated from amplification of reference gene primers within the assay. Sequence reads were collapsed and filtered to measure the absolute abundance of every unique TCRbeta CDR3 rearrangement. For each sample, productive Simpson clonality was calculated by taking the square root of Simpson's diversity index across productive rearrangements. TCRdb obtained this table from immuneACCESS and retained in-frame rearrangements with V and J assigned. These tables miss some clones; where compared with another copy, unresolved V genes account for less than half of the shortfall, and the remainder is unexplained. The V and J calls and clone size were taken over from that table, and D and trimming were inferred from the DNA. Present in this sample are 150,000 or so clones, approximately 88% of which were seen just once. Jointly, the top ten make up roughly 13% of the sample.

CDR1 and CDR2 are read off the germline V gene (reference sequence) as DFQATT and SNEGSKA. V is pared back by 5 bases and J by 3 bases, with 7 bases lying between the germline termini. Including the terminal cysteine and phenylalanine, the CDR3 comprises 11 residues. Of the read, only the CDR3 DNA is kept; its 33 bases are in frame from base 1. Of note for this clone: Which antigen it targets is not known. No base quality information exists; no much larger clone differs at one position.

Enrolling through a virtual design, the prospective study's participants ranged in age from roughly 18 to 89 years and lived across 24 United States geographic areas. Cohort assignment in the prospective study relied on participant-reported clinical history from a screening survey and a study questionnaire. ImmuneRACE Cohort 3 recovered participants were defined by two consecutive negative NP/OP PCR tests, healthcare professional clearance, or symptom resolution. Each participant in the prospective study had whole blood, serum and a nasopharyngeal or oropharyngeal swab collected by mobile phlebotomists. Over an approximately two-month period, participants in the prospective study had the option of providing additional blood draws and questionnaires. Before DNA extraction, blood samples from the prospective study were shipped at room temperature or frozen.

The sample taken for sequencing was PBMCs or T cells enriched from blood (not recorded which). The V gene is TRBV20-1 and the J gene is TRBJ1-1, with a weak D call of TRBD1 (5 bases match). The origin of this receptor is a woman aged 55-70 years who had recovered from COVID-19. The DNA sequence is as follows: TGCAGTGCTTTACAGGACACTGAAGCTTTCTTT. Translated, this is CSALQDTEAFF.